This TCR beta chain was sequenced in a study of shared clonotypes between healthy human individuals. Points from the study as a whole: Among non-shared clonotypes, generation probabilities were lower than among those shared by all four donors. Tissue TCR repertoires likely differ from these blood-only repertoires.

Remarks on this clone: Antigen: not known.

The naive CD8 population came from CD45RO-negative cells selected for CCR7, without terminally differentiated effector memory CD45RA+ cells. Data came from immunoSEQ multiplex PCR; TCRdb stores just in-frame clones and leaves some out. The repertoire has hundreds of thousands of clones, approximately 96% of them found once; the top ten carry 0.11%. This TCR was recovered from a woman in her twenties or thirties in good health. Sequences were obtained from naive CD8+ T cells sorted from blood.

DNA of the CDR3: TGTGCCAGCAGCTTAGCGTTCGGCGGGAGGGAGTACGAGCAGTACTTC. It is translated as CASSLAFGGREYEQYF. The chain carries TRBV7-9 and TRBJ2-7, with 9 bases lining up with TRBD2. The V and J ends lost 0 bases and 4 bases, in that order; junction bases with no gene match: 7. The CDR3 contains 16 residues. The germline gives CDR1 SEHNR, CDR2 FQNEAQ (reference sequence).